The table lists the clone carrying this TCR beta chain with a few counts. What it binds is not known. This entry belongs to a study of blood T cells in healthy people across ages. Study-level findings and limits: A greater number of naive CD4+ cells and higher diversity distinguished long-lived donors from aged donors.

CDR3 length: 17 residues. The V gene lost 0 bases and the J gene lost 0 bases, with 12 bases spanning the gap. Germline lookup yields CDR1 MNHNY and CDR2 SVGAGI (reference sequence). The authors ran a second PCR of about 7 to 12 cycles using a sample-barcoded 5' primer and a J-beta primer mix. TCRdb reprocessed the 5' RACE reads via MiXCR and lists one record per CDR3 protein. In the table there are approximately 850,000 distinct CDR3 sequences, 44% of which are singletons. The chain employs TRBV6-6 and TRBJ1-5, with D unclear. The sample taken for sequencing was blood. The clonotype originates from a man aged 60 to 75 in good health. CDR3 sequence (DNA): TGTGCCAGCAGTTACTCGAGTCAGCTTTATAGCAATCAGCCCCAGCATTTT. Translating it yields CASSYSSQLYSNQPQHF.